This T cell receptor (beta chain) is drawn from a study of cytomegalovirus exposure and HLA in healthy donors. Assay: immunoSEQ multiplex PCR; the TCRdb copy retains only in-frame clones and omits some. The repertoire holds over 110,000 clones, with around nine tenths as singletons. The CDR3 sequence is 15 residues long. Trimming stripped 5 bases from V and 4 bases from J, with 14 bases between. The V gene's germline CDR1 is SEHNR and CDR2 FQNEAQ (reference sequence). The source material was PBMCs. The chain links TRBV7-9 to TRBJ1-4; a possible D gene is TRBD1 (6 bases). The receptor was isolated from a man aged 18 to 30 in good health and CMV-seropositive. Written as DNA, the CDR3 is TGTGCCAGCAGCGTCAACAGGGCTCATAATGAAAAACTGTTTTTT. Translated: CASSVNRAHNEKLFF.